Listed below are T cell receptor beta chains from one sample, sequenced in a study of blood T cell repertoires in COVID-19. Assay: immunoSEQ multiplex PCR; the TCRdb copy retains only in-frame clones and omits some. Seen here are roughly 47,000 clones, 80% to 90% observed once, and the top ten hold roughly a sixth. The specimen was peripheral blood. Receptors were obtained from a man between 65 and 85 years old with active COVID-19. Each CDR3 is given with its conserved first and last residue. The order of the fields is D gene, J gene, V gene, clone size, CDR3 protein, CDR3 DNA. The D gene is left open where the match is weak. Size tells how often a clone was seen (once, few, many) or the class of an expanded clone, and some rows leave it out.

>TRBD1|TRBJ1-6|TRBV6-2/TRBV6-3|.
CASSYPKGQGTSPLHF
TGTGCCAGCAGTTACCCTAAGGGACAGGGTACTTCACCCCTCCACTTT
>TRBD2|TRBJ2-5|TRBV4-1|few
CASSQSRAGGRETQYF
TGCGCCAGCAGCCAATCTAGGGCGGGGGGTCGAGAGACCCAGTACTTC
>.|TRBJ1-2|TRBV5-1|.
CASSPRPGESYGYTF
TGCGCCAGCAGCCCACGGCCGGGGGAATCCTATGGCTACACCTTC
>TRBD1|TRBJ1-1|TRBV19|.
CASTRTGSGPRAFF
TGTGCCAGTACCAGGACAGGGTCGGGTCCTCGGGCTTTCTTT
>.|TRBJ2-7|TRBV24-1|once
CATSDAGDGAYEQYF
TGTGCCACCAGTGACGCCGGAGACGGAGCCTACGAGCAGTACTTC
>.|TRBJ1-2|TRBV7-5|once
CARSLPGFGYGYTF
TGTGCCAGAAGCTTACCCGGGTTCGGGTATGGCTACACCTTC
>TRBD1|TRBJ1-5|TRBV7-9|.
CASSLGAGGGNQPQHF
TGTGCCAGCAGCTTAGGAGCAGGGGGTGGTAATCAGCCCCAGCATTTT
>TRBD1|TRBJ2-7|TRBV15|.
CATSRVGTGIYEQYF
TGTGCCACCAGCAGAGTAGGGACAGGGATTTACGAGCAGTACTTC
>.|TRBJ2-2|TRBV7-8|.
CASSFSGDTGELFF
TGTGCCAGCAGCTTTTCAGGGGACACCGGGGAGCTGTTTTTT
>TRBD1|TRBJ1-2|TRBV19|.
CASSIGGQGRNGYTF
TGTGCCAGTAGTATAGGGGGACAGGGGAGGAATGGCTACACCTTC
>TRBD1|TRBJ1-4|TRBV28|.
CASSSHTKTGEKLFF
TGTGCCAGCAGTTCCCACACGAAGACAGGGGAAAAACTGTTTTTT
>.|TRBJ2-7|TRBV5-1|.
CASSSGTTGEQYF
TGCGCCAGCAGCTCAGGGACAACGGGGGAGCAGTACTTC
>TRBD1|TRBJ1-2|TRBV11-2|.
CASSPRDSVYGYTF
TGTGCCAGCAGCCCTAGGGACAGTGTCTATGGCTACACCTTC
>TRBD2|TRBJ2-3|TRBV19|.
CASSIEPSGGTDTQYF
TGTGCCAGTAGTATCGAACCTAGCGGGGGGACAGATACGCAGTATTTT
>TRBD2|TRBJ2-6|TRBV2|.
CASFLLRGGSGANVLTF
TGTGCCAGTTTCCTACTGCGCGGGGGCTCTGGGGCCAACGTCCTGACTTTC
>.|TRBJ2-2|TRBV4-3|.
CASSPRQDNTGELFF
TGCGCCAGCAGCCCCCGACAGGATAACACCGGGGAGCTGTTTTTT
>.|TRBJ1-1|TRBV2|.
CASGETEFAAFF
TGTGCCAGCGGCGAGACAGAGTTCGCCGCTTTCTTT
>.|TRBJ2-3|TRBV21-1|.
CASATGTGGFSGTDTQYF
TGTGCCAGCGCGACCGGGACAGGGGGGTTCAGCGGCACAGATACGCAGTATTTT
>TRBD1|TRBJ2-5|TRBV9|.
CASSRDSRETQYF
TGTGCCAGCAGCCGGGACAGCAGAGAGACCCAGTACTTC
>TRBD2|TRBJ2-1|TRBV13|.
CASSITSGSNEQFF
TGTGCCAGCAGCATTACTAGCGGTTCAAATGAGCAGTTCTTC
>TRBD2|TRBJ2-5|TRBV9|once
CASSPLGLAVAETQYF
TGTGCCAGCAGCCCCCTAGGGCTAGCGGTCGCAGAGACCCAGTACTTC
>TRBD1|TRBJ1-2|TRBV5-1|.
CASSLGTGGNYGYTF
TGCGCCAGCAGCTTGGGTACAGGGGGCAACTATGGCTACACCTTC
>.|TRBJ1-5|TRBV7-4|.
CASSPNQPQHF
TGTGCCAGCAGCCCAAATCAGCCCCAGCATTTT
>.|TRBJ1-1|TRBV11-2|.
CASSRGQSMNTEAFF
TGTGCCAGCAGCAGAGGACAGTCCATGAACACTGAAGCTTTCTTT
>.|TRBJ2-3|TRBV27|.
CASSPLSDTQYF
TGTGCCAGCAGTCCCCTCTCAGATACGCAGTATTTT
>TRBD1|TRBJ1-4|TRBV6-5|.
CASSLESRGQRLFF
TGTGCCAGCAGCCTAGAATCCCGGGGACAGCGACTGTTTTTT
>TRBD2|TRBJ2-2|TRBV5-1|.
CASSLGGLAANTGELFF
TGCGCCAGCAGCCTTGGGGGACTAGCGGCGAACACCGGGGAGCTGTTTTTT
>TRBD2|TRBJ2-1|TRBV5-1|.
CASSSPGGMLHNEQFF
TGCGCCAGCAGCAGCCCGGGGGGAATGTTACACAATGAGCAGTTCTTC
>.|TRBJ1-5|TRBV6-1|once
CASSETGNNQPQHF
TGTGCCAGCAGTGAGACAGGCAACAATCAGCCCCAGCATTTT
>TRBD2|TRBJ2-2|TRBV5-8|.
CASSYSSGNTGELFF
TGTGCCAGCAGCTACTCTAGCGGGAACACCGGGGAGCTGTTTTTT